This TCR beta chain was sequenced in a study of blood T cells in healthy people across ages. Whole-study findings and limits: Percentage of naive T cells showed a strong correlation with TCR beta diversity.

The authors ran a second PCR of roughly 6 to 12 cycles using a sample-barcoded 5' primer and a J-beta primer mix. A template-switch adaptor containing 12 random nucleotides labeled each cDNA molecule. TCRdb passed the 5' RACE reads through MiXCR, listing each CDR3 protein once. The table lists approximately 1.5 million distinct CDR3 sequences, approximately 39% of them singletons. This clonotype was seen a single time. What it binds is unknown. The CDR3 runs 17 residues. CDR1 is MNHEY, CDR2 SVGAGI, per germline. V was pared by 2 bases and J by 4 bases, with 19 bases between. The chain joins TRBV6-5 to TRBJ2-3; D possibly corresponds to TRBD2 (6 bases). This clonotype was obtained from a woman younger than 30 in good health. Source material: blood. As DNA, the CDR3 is TGTGCCAGCAGTTACCTCACTCCGGGACTTGTCGCAGATACGCAGTATTTT. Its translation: CASSYLTPGLVADTQYF.